Below, one T cell receptor beta chain is given with its context. The antigen it recognizes is unknown. The record has no base qualities; no much larger clone is one base away. Systemically healthy Caucasian individuals from Russia, 39 in total and aged roughly 6 to 95 years, were included as donors. Each donor gave 8 to 10 milliliters of peripheral blood, drawn into EDTA-treated Vacutainer tubes. Ficoll-Paque density-gradient centrifugation was used to isolate PBMCs, with at least 7 million obtained per sample. Trizol reagent was used to extract total RNA from the PBMCs, yielding at least 6 micrograms per sample. For every donor, an aliquot of PBMCs went through flow cytometry to measure the percentages of naive CD45RAhigh/CD27high T cells. The data are from a study of blood T cells in healthy people across ages (dated by TCRdb to about 2015). Regarding the study in general: In model experiments, template switching captured about one uniquely barcoded TCR beta cDNA molecule for every two T cells. To track age-related changes in TCR beta repertoire diversity, the study relied on deep sequencing normalized with unique cDNA molecular identifiers. For two donors (one aged 18 to 30 and one aged 80 or older), the study analyzed two additional independent replicas of 1 million unique cDNA reads from the same blood draw. Four age groups were formed from the donors: young (average approximately 15 years), middle-aged (just under 40), aged (more than 55) and long-lived (about 80). Donors of different ages were randomly distributed across sequencing lanes to avoid experimental bias. What the study reported, not specific to this receptor: Compared with the aged group, the long-lived group had more naive CD4+ T cells, fewer expanded clones and increased TCR diversity, suggesting age selection. Because profiling used bulk unsorted PBMCs, naive and antigen-experienced compartments could not be compared conclusively. Because donor CMV infection status was unknown, age-related changes in expanded clonotypes were potentially confounded. There was a strong correlation between observed TCR beta diversity and the percentage of naive T cells measured by flow cytometry. Estimates of total diversity from one million sequenced T cells were regarded as lower bounds and underestimates. Observed TCR beta diversity per million T cells fell roughly linearly with age, and a significant reduction was already apparent by age about 38.

The library was produced with 5' RACE. The listed sequencing device is Illumina HiSeq 2500. A second PCR of roughly 6 to 11 cycles was performed with a sample-barcoded 5' primer and a J-beta primer mix. A unique molecular identifier was introduced onto each TCR beta cDNA molecule by a template-switch 5' adaptor carrying 12 random nucleotides. Each sample yielded at least 2.5 million CDR3-containing paired-end reads. The Mint cDNA synthesis kit, primed by a TRBC-specific oligonucleotide, was used to synthesize first-strand cDNA from all RNA. Following uracil-DNA glycosylase treatment, a first 18-cycle PCR with universal primers M1SS and BC2_uni_R was performed on all cDNA. As for the authors' bioinformatics: Each sample was normalized by randomly selecting 1 million high-quality reads, each carrying a distinct molecular identifier. Instead of being binned into consensus sequences, reads with shared molecular identifiers were discarded. MiTCR, run with a Q25 quality threshold and the strictest error-elimination algorithm, handled CDR3 identification, clonotype clustering and error correction. A nonparametric unseen species model with Euler transformation was used to estimate a lower bound on total TCR beta diversity. TCRdb reprocessed the public reads (quality trimming at Q25 with fastp, clone calling with MiXCR) and kept in-frame beta chains. CDR3 protein sequences are deduplicated, and each keeps its most common genes and DNA. The V and J calls were not made by the authors but by TCRdb's processing. This sample holds about a million distinct CDR3 sequences; roughly 51% were observed only once. 20% to 25% of the sample belongs to the ten largest clones.

From the cysteine through the phenylalanine, the CDR3 covers 18 amino acids. Here the CDR3 DNA is all that survives: 54 bases in frame from base 1. V is cut by 1 base and J by 3 bases, and the space between the germline ends is 21 bases. The germline V gene specifies MGHRA as CDR1 and YSYEKL as CDR2. This sequence originates from a woman aged 55-69 years in good health. The V gene is TRBV4-1 and the J gene is TRBJ2-5; there is no confident call for the D gene. The sequencing input was blood. The nucleotide sequence is given as TGCGCCAGCAGCCAAGTTGCCGCACCGCTCTCTCAAAAAGAGACCCAGTACTTC. Translated, this gives CASSQVAAPLSQKETQYF.